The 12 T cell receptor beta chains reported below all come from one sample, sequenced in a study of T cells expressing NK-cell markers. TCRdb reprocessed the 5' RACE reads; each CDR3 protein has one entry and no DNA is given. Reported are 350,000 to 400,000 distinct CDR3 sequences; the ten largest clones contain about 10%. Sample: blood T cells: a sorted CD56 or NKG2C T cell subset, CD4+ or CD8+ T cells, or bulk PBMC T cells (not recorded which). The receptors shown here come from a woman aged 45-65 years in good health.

This CDR3 is CATRRDPAGELFF. The chain is built from TRBV10-3 and TRBJ2-2; TCRdb calls TRBD1, which cannot be checked without DNA. Germline V gene data show CDR1 as ENHRY and CDR2 as SYGVKD. This CDR3 region has 13 residues.

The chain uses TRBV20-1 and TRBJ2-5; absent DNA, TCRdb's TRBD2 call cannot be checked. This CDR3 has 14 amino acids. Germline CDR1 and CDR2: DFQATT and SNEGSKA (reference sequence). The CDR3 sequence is CSAIGGGSQETQYF.

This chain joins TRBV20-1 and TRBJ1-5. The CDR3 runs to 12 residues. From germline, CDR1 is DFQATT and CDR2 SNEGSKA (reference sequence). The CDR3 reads CSAAGGGKPQHF.

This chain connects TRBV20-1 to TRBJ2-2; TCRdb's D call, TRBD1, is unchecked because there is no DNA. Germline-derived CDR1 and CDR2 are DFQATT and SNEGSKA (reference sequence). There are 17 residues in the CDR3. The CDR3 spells CSVRGPRTGRMSGELFF.

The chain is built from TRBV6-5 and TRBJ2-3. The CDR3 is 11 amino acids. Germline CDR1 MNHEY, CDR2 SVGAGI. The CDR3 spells CASRTAYTQYF.

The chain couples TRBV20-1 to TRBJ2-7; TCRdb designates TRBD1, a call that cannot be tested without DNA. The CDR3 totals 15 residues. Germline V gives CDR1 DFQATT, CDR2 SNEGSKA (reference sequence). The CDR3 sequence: CSARSLSESSYEQYF.

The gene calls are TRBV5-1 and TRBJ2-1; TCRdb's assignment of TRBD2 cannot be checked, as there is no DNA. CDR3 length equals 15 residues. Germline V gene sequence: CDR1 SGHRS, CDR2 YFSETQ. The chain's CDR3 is CASSLELAGEHEQFF.

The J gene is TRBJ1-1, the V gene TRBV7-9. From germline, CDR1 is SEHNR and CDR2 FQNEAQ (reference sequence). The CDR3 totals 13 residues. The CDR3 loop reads CASSFVTNTEAFF.

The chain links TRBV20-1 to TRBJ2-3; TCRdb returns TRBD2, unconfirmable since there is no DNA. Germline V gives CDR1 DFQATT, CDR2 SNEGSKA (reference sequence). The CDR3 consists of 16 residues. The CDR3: CSGGLSQREGTDTQYF.

The CDR3: CASSRTGSVGYTF. V and J are TRBV27 and TRBJ1-2; TCRdb reports TRBD1, a call that lacks DNA to check it against. CDR3 length: 13 amino acids. Germline lookup yields CDR1 MNHEY and CDR2 SMNVEV (reference sequence).

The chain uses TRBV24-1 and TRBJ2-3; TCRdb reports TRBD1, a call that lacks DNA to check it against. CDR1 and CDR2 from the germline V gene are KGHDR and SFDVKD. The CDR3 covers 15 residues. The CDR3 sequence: CATSDRVRGTDTQYF.

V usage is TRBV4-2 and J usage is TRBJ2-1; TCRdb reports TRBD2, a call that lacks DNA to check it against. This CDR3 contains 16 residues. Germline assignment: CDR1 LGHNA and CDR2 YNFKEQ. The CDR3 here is CASSQTPAGAGNEQFF.